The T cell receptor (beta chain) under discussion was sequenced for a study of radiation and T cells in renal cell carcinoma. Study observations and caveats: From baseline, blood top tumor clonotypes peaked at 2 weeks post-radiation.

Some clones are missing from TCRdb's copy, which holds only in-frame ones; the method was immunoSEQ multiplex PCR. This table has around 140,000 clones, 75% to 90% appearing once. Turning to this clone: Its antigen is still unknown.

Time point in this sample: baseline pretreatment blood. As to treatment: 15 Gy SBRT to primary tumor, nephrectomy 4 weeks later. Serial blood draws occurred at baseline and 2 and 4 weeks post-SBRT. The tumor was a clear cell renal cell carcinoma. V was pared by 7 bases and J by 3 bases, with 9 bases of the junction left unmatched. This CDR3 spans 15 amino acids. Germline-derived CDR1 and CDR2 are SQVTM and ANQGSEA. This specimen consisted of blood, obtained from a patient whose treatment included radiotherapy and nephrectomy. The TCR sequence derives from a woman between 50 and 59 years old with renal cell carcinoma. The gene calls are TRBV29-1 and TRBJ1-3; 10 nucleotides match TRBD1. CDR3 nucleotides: TGCAGCGCAAGACAGGGGGCGAATTATGGAAACACCATATATTTT. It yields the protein CSARQGANYGNTIYF. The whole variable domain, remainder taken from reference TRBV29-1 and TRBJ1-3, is SAVISQKPSRDICQRGTSLTIQCQVDSQVTMMFWYRQQPGQSLTLIATANQGSEATYESGFVIDKFPISRPNLTFSTLTVSNMSPEDSSIYLCSARQGANYGNTIYFGEGSWLTVV.